Listed below are T cell receptor beta chains from one sample, sequenced in a study of blood T cell repertoires in COVID-19. The method was immunoSEQ multiplex PCR; TCRdb's version includes in-frame clones alone and lacks a portion of them. The sample contains about 180,000 clones, about nine tenths of which appear only once. The sequenced sample consisted of peripheral blood. The receptors derive from a woman aged 50 to 60 with acute or convalescent COVID-19. Both conserved end residues are part of each CDR3. A D gene is named only where the DNA matches it firmly. Expanded clones get a size class; other rows say once, few or many, or leave the size out.

NA | TRBD1 | TRBJ1-5 | TRBV24-1 | TGTGCCACCAGTGACGGGACAGGCGCAGTCAATCAGCCCCAGCATTTT | CATSDGTGAVNQPQHF
NA | NA | TRBJ1-2 | TRBV18 | TGTGCCAGCTCACCAGGGGCAGGGGCCCTCTATGGCTACACCTTC | CASSPGAGALYGYTF
once | TRBD1 | TRBJ2-7 | TRBV6-2/TRBV6-3 | TGTGCCAGCAGCCCCCGGTTCGGGACAGGGGGCAGAGAGCAGTACTTC | CASSPRFGTGGREQYF
NA | NA | TRBJ1-4 | TRBV19 | TGTGCCAGTAGTCAGGGGCGCGATGAAAAACTGTTTTTT | CASSQGRDEKLFF
few | NA | TRBJ1-2 | TRBV30 | TGTGCCTGGAGTGTTCACAATAACTATGGCTACACCTTC | CAWSVHNNYGYTF
NA | NA | TRBJ2-7 | TRBV20-1 | TGCAGTGCGGCACAGAACGAGCAGTACTTC | CSAAQNEQYF
NA | NA | TRBJ1-1 | TRBV7-9 | TGTGCCAGCAGCTTAGCAGGGGATGCCACTGAAGCTTTCTTT | CASSLAGDATEAFF
NA | TRBD1 | TRBJ2-7 | TRBV6-5 | TGTGCCAGCACCTCGACAGGGAGCTACGAGCAGTACTTC | CASTSTGSYEQYF
NA | TRBD1 | TRBJ1-2 | TRBV7-2 | TGTGCCAGCAGCTTAGCGGCAGGGGGCGCGGCCTATGGCTACACCTTC | CASSLAAGGAAYGYTF
few | NA | TRBJ1-3 | TRBV11-2 | TGTGCCAGCAGCTTACAGACAGGAGGAAACACCATATATTTT | CASSLQTGGNTIYF
NA | NA | TRBJ2-3 | TRBV24-1 | TGTGCCACCAGTGAGGCCTCCTCCCGGGGCACAGATACGCAGTATTTT | CATSEASSRGTDTQYF
NA | NA | TRBJ1-1 | TRBV7-2 | TGTGCCAGCAGCCGTTTCACAGGGAGCGGGGCTGAAGCTTTCTTT | CASSRFTGSGAEAFF
once | NA | TRBJ2-3 | TRBV11-3 | TGTGCCAGCAGCCCTCGGACGCCAGGGAAGGATACGCAGTATTTT | CASSPRTPGKDTQYF
NA | TRBD1 | TRBJ1-5 | TRBV11-2 | TGTGCCAGCAGCTTAGTGACAGGGGCTGGCCAGCCCCAGCATTTT | CASSLVTGAGQPQHF
few | TRBD1 | TRBJ1-2 | TRBV9 | TGTGCCAGCAGGACGACACCAGGGGGGTCCTATGGCTACACCTTC | CASRTTPGGSYGYTF
NA | TRBD1 | TRBJ1-4 | TRBV10-3 | TGTGCCATCAGTGCTACCGGACAGGGGAAGGGTGAAAAACTGTTTTTT | CAISATGQGKGEKLFF
NA | TRBD1 | TRBJ2-5 | TRBV7-9 | TGTGCCAGCAGCCTGGGGACAGGTATAGGAGAGACCCAGTACTTC | CASSLGTGIGETQYF
NA | NA | TRBJ1-2 | TRBV5-4 | TGTGCCAGCAGCTTGGACAGGTACAATGGCTACACCTTC | CASSLDRYNGYTF
NA | TRBD2 | TRBJ2-5 | TRBV19 | TGTGCCAGTAGTATAGGGGATAGCGGGAGGGCCCTGGAGACCCAGTACTTC | CASSIGDSGRALETQYF
once | TRBD1 | TRBJ2-7 | TRBV4-1 | TGCGCCAGCAGCCAAGATCCGGGACAGGGGGCCTACGAGCAGTACTTC | CASSQDPGQGAYEQYF
NA | NA | TRBJ1-6 | TRBV7-2 | TGTGCCAGCAGCTTAAATCCAGGGAATAATTCACCCCTCCACTTT | CASSLNPGNNSPLHF
once | TRBD1 | TRBJ1-5 | TRBV19 | TGTGCCAGTAGTAACTACAGGGGAAGCAATCAGCCCCAGCATTTT | CASSNYRGSNQPQHF
NA | TRBD2 | TRBJ2-5 | TRBV19 | TGTGCCAGTACGGCGGGAGGGTTGGGGGAGACCCAGTACTTC | CASTAGGLGETQYF
NA | TRBD1 | TRBJ2-3 | TRBV6-5 | TGTGCCAGCAGGACAGGGGAATCTGCAGATACGCAGTATTTT | CASRTGESADTQYF
NA | TRBD1 | TRBJ1-6 | TRBV19 | TGTGCCAGTAGTATCACAGGGGAAGATTCACCCCTCCACTTT | CASSITGEDSPLHF
NA | NA | TRBJ1-2 | TRBV19 | TGTGCCAGTACCCCCGGGGGGGCGACTGTGGGCTACACCTTC | CASTPGGATVGYTF
NA | NA | TRBJ1-1 | TRBV6-2/TRBV6-3 | TGTGCCAGCAGTTATGGGGGGGCCGCGAACACTGAAGCTTTCTTT | CASSYGGAANTEAFF
NA | NA | TRBJ2-3 | TRBV7-2 | TGTGCCAGCAGCTTAAGCGCCTCTAGCACAGATACGCAGTATTTT | CASSLSASSTDTQYF
NA | NA | TRBJ1-1 | TRBV30 | TGTGCCTGGAGTGTACCAGGCCGGCTGACTGAAGCTTTCTTT | CAWSVPGRLTEAFF
NA | NA | TRBJ1-3 | TRBV19 | TGTGCCAGTAGTACCGGCAGGGGCTCTGGAAACACCATATATTTT | CASSTGRGSGNTIYF
NA | NA | TRBJ1-1 | TRBV2 | TGTGCCAGCAGAATCGGCAGGGAGGAGACTGAAGCTTTCTTT | CASRIGREETEAFF
few | TRBD1 | TRBJ1-4 | TRBV28 | TGTGCCAGCAGTCCCTCCGGACAGGGATATGAAAAACTGTTTTTT | CASSPSGQGYEKLFF
NA | TRBD1 | TRBJ1-2 | TRBV11-3 | TGTGCCAGCAGCCCGGACAGGGTGGGGGGCTACACCTTC | CASSPDRVGGYTF
NA | NA | TRBJ2-5 | TRBV3-1/TRBV3-2 | TGTGCCAGCAGCCTCAACCAAGAGACCCAGTACTTC | CASSLNQETQYF
once | NA | TRBJ2-1 | TRBV7-9 | TGTGCCAGCAGGAAGGAGGCGGGTTCCTACAATGAGCAGTTCTTC | CASRKEAGSYNEQFF
NA | NA | TRBJ1-2 | TRBV11-3 | TGTGCCAGCAGCTTGAATCACGGGGGTGGCTACACCTTC | CASSLNHGGGYTF
NA | TRBD1 | TRBJ2-1 | TRBV11-2 | TGTGCCAGCAGCCAGGGGGCGGTAAGGGGAACTGAGCAGTTCTTC | CASSQGAVRGTEQFF
NA | TRBD1 | TRBJ2-3 | TRBV4-2 | TGTGCCAGCAGCCAATTTCGGACAGGGTGGAGTAAGGATACGCAGTATTTT | CASSQFRTGWSKDTQYF
NA | NA | TRBJ1-1 | TRBV15 | TGTGCCACCAGCAGAGATGGGAGGGTTAACACTGAAGCTTTCTTT | CATSRDGRVNTEAFF
NA | NA | TRBJ1-2 | TRBV12-3/TRBV12-4 | TGTGCCAGCAGCCAACCGGGGTTTCGTGGCTACACCTTC | CASSQPGFRGYTF
NA | TRBD2 | TRBJ2-3 | TRBV5-1 | TGCGCCAGCAGCTTGGCCCCTAGCGGGGGGCCAGATACGCAGTATTTT | CASSLAPSGGPDTQYF
NA | NA | TRBJ1-5 | TRBV19 | TGTGCCAGTCACGAGGGACAGCCCCAGCATTTT | CASHEGQPQHF
NA | NA | TRBJ1-5 | TRBV5-4 | TGTGCCAGCAGCCCACAGCCTGATTTAGAAAATCAGCCCCAGCATTTT | CASSPQPDLENQPQHF
NA | NA | TRBJ1-3 | TRBV19 | TGTGCCAGTAGTATCGGTACAGGCGGAAACACCATATATTTT | CASSIGTGGNTIYF
NA | TRBD1 | TRBJ1-2 | TRBV4-3 | TGCGCCAGCAGCTGGGACAGGGGGAGAGATGGCTACACCTTC | CASSWDRGRDGYTF
once | TRBD2 | TRBJ2-3 | TRBV7-6 | TGTGCCAGCAGCTTAGCGGTAGCGGGGGGCAATCTCCCACAGTATTTT | CASSLAVAGGNLPQYF
NA | NA | TRBJ2-5 | TRBV7-9 | TGTGCCAGCAGCCCCAGGGTCGGAGAGACCCAGTACTTC | CASSPRVGETQYF